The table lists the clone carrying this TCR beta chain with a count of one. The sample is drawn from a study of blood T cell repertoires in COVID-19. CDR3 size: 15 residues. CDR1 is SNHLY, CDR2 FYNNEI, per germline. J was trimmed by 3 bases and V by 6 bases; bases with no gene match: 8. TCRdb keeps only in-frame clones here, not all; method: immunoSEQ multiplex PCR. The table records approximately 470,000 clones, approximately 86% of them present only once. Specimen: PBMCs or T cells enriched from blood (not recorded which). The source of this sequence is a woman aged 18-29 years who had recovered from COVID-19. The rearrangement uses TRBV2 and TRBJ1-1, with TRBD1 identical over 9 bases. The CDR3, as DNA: TGTGCCAGCAGCGGGGGTTGGACAGGGGACACTGAAGCTTTCTTT. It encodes CASSGGWTGDTEAFF.